This record covers a single TCR beta chain. Trimming cost V 6 bases and J 6 bases; bases outside gene matches: 6. CDR1 and CDR2 from the germline V gene are MNHNY and SVGAGI (reference sequence). This CDR3 is 13 amino acids long. This record belongs to a study of long-term antiretroviral therapy in people with HIV. Investigators performed immunoSEQ version v3.0 at survey level. The table came from immunoSEQ multiplex PCR; TCRdb's copy has only in-frame clones and leaves some out. Of 35,000 to 45,000 clones listed, about four fifths were seen once; the top ten hold about 5.9%. The material sequenced was unsorted PBMCs, taken 1 year after starting antiretroviral therapy. The rearrangement links TRBV6-6 to TRBJ2-7, with 9 bases identical to TRBD1. The TCR was taken from a young man with HIV. The CDR3 coding sequence is TGTGCCAGCAGCCCACAGGGGGCGGGCGAGCAGTACTTC. This sequence encodes CASSPQGAGEQYF.